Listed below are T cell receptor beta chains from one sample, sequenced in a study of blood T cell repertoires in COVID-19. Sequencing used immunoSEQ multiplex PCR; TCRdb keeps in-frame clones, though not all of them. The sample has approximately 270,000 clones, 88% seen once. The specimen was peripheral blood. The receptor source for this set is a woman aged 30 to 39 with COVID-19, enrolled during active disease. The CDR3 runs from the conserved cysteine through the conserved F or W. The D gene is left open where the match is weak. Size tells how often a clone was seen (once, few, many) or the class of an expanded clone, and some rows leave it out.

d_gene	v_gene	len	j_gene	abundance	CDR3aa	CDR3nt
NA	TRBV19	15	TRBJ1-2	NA	CASSIVPRGHYGYTF	TGTGCCAGTAGTATAGTGCCGCGGGGACACTATGGCTACACCTTC
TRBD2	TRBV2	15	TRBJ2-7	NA	CASSESLAGFYEQYF	TGTGCCAGCAGTGAGTCGCTAGCGGGGTTCTACGAGCAGTACTTC
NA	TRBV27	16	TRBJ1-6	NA	CASSLRGSSYNSPLHF	TGTGCCAGCAGTTTAAGGGGGAGCTCCTATAATTCACCCCTCCACTTT
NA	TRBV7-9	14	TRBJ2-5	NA	CASTLGGGFETQYF	TGTGCCAGCACCCTAGGGGGGGGTTTCGAGACCCAGTACTTC
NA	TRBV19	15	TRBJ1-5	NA	CASSIARTRGQPQHF	TGTGCCAGTAGTATCGCTCGGACACGCGGTCAGCCCCAGCATTTT
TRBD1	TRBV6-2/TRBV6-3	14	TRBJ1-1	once	CASSDRGRNTEAFF	TGTGCCAGCAGTGACAGGGGGCGGAACACTGAAGCTTTCTTT
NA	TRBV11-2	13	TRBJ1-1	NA	CASSLKPDTEAFF	TGTGCCAGCAGCTTAAAACCGGACACTGAAGCTTTCTTT
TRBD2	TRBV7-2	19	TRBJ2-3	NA	CASSLEVLAGGSGTDTQYF	TGTGCCAGCAGCTTAGAAGTTCTAGCGGGGGGGTCGGGCACAGATACGCAGTATTTT
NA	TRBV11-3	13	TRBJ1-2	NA	CASSWEAGYGYTF	TGTGCCAGCAGCTGGGAGGCCGGCTATGGCTACACCTTC
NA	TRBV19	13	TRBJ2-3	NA	CASSGRSEGTQYF	TGTGCCAGTAGTGGCCGGTCGGAGGGTACGCAGTATTTT
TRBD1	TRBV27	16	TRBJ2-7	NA	CASSPQGQGNSYEQYF	TGTGCCAGCAGTCCCCAGGGACAGGGCAACTCCTACGAGCAGTACTTC
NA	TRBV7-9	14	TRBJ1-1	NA	CASSSVSVNTEAFF	TGTGCCAGCAGTTCCGTTTCGGTGAACACTGAAGCTTTCTTT
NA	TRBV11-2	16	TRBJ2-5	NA	CASSLAHTRGGETQYF	TGTGCCAGCAGCTTAGCCCATACTAGGGGGGGGGAGACCCAGTACTTC
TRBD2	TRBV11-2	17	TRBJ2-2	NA	CASSLDHGGRNTGELFF	TGTGCCAGCAGCTTAGATCACGGCGGGAGGAACACCGGGGAGCTGTTTTTT
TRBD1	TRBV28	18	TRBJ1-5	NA	CASSRGQGAQRSNQPQHF	TGTGCCAGCAGCCGCGGACAGGGGGCGCAGAGAAGCAATCAGCCCCAGCATTTT
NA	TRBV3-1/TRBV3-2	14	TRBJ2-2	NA	CASSQDVSTGELFF	TGTGCCAGCAGCCAAGACGTCAGCACCGGGGAGCTGTTTTTT
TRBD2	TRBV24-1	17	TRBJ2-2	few	CATRPRGVDAWTGELFF	TGTGCCACCAGACCCCGGGGGGTCGACGCTTGGACCGGGGAGCTGTTTTTT